Sequencing of this T cell receptor beta chain was carried out in a study of sequential checkpoint blockade in melanoma. The wider study: Randomization was 1:1 between first-line nivolumab→ipilimumab and ipilimumab→nivolumab. Matched biopsies came pretreatment and at week 13 for 20 to 25 patients. DNA from 91 pretreatment tumor samples underwent TCRβ immunosequencing.

Treatment indicated: randomized to nivolumab then ipilimumab (arm A) or the reverse (arm B). None of the patients previously received DNA-damaging chemotherapy. This clone was picked up a small number of times. Generated by immunoSEQ multiplex PCR, the TCRdb table keeps only in-frame clones and is missing some. The data hold some 1,800 clones, with under 25% observed a single time. This TCR was sampled from a human donor with melanoma. The material sequenced was tumor tissue (inferred from file names), taken from a patient given nivolumab and ipilimumab in sequence.

The CDR3 loop reads CASSLKKNRGADTQYF. The CDR3 nucleotides are TGTGCCAGCAGCTTAAAAAAAAACCGGGGTGCAGATACGCAGTATTTT. This chain uses TRBV11-3 with TRBJ2-3, with D maybe TRBD2 (5 bases). Germline V gives CDR1 SGHNT, CDR2 YENEEA. Trimming shortened V by 2 bases and J by 4 bases, and 16 bases separated the two germline ends. This CDR3 spans 16 amino acids.